These T cell receptor beta chains were read from a single sample in a study of T cells in Graves' hyperthyroidism and ophthalmopathy. TCRdb re-called the multiplex PCR reads with MiXCR, one entry per CDR3 protein. The sample lists hundreds of thousands of distinct CDR3 sequences; about 15% were seen once. Material: blood. These receptors all stem from a woman aged 40 to 55 with Graves' ophthalmopathy. Each CDR3 is given without its conserved first and last residue. Only part of the rows carry a size: once, few, many, or a class if the clone is expanded.

CDR3	J	size	V
ASAETSGTDTQY	TRBJ2-3	NA	TRBV10-2
ASTGEEGGSYEQY	TRBJ2-7	few	TRBV18
ASRQGVNEKLF	TRBJ1-4	many	TRBV12-3/TRBV12-4
ASSLGLAGGPRDYEQY	TRBJ2-7	many	TRBV11-2
ASSLSRTLKGTSGQETQY	TRBJ2-5	NA	TRBV28
ASSSSVSGAYEQY	TRBJ2-7	many	TRBV7-8
SASRGWAHNQPQH	TRBJ1-5	few	TRBV20-1
ASSFTRQVDNSPLH	TRBJ1-6	NA	TRBV27
ATSGTSGGRDYEQY	TRBJ2-7	many	TRBV24-1
ASNFGTGLNSPLH	TRBJ1-6	NA	TRBV28
ASKGPRETQY	TRBJ2-5	NA	TRBV6-2/TRBV6-3
ASSYSRVVDTEAF	TRBJ1-1	NA	TRBV6-2/TRBV6-3
ASSADSSSYNSPLH	TRBJ1-6	NA	TRBV25-1
ASSWTGNANYGYT	TRBJ1-2	many	TRBV6-5
ASSLGQNLAKNIQY	TRBJ2-4	many	TRBV7-2
ASMRSGNNQPQH	TRBJ1-5	many	TRBV6-1
SVEGVGDSSYEQY	TRBJ2-7	many	TRBV29-1